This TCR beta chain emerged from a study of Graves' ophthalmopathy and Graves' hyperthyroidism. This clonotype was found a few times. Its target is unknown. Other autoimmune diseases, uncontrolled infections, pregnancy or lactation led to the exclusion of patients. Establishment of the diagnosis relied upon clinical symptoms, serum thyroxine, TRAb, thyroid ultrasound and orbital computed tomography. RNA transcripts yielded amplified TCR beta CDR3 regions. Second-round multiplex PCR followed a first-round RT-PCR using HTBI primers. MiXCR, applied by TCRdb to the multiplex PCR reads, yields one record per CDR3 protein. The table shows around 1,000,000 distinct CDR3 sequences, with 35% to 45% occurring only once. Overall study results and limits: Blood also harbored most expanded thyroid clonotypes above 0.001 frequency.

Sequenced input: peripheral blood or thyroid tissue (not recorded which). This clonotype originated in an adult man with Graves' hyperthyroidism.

The CDR3 DNA reads TGTGCCAGCAGCTTAGATCCGGCCGACTCCTACGAGCAGTACTTC. This codes for CASSLDPADSYEQYF. The chain carries TRBV11-2 and TRBJ2-7, with D uncertain. Deletions cut 0 bases from V and 0 bases from J, with 9 bases between. This CDR3 has 15 amino acids. The germline gives CDR1 SGHAT, CDR2 FQNNGV.